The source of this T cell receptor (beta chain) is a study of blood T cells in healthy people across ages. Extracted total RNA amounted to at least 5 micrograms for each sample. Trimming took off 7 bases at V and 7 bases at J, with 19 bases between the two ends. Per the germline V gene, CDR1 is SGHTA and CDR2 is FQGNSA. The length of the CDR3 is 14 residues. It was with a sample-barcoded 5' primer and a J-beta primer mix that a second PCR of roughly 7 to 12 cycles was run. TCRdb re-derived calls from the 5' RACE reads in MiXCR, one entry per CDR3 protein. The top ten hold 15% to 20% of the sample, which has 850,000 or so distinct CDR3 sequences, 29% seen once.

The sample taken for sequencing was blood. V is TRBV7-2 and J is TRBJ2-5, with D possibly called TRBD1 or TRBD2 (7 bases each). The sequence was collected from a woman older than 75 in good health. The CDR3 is CASTQGGGSGTQYF. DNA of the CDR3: TGTGCCAGCACCCAGGGGGGGGGCTCAGGGACCCAGTACTTC.